The clone carrying this T cell receptor beta chain occurred a few times. As yet, its antigen is unknown. The data derive from a study of identical twins. Study results and caveats: The presence of invariant MAIT and iNKT cells could partly confound analyses of zero-insertion sequences. Whereas memory repertoires showed no such difference, abundant cord blood beta clonotypes carried fewer insertions. Sequences that were beta out-of-frame showed weaker excess twin sharing.

V was pared by 4 bases and J by 6 bases, with 9 bases of the junction left unmatched. The CDR3 is 15 residues long. TCRdb re-derived calls from the 5' RACE reads in MiXCR, one entry per CDR3 protein. Of approximately 700,000 distinct CDR3 sequences in the sample, around 6% were seen once. The sequence was collected from a man younger than 30 in good health. The sequenced sample was naive T cells sorted from blood. The rearrangement uses TRBV12-3 or TRBV12-4 and TRBJ2-1, with TRBD2 matching over 7 bases. The CDR3 DNA follows: TGTGCCAGCAGTTATGATGAAGCGGGGAGCAATGAGCAGTTCTTC. It yields the protein CASSYDEAGSNEQFF.